A single sample gave rise to the 26 T cell receptor beta chains below, sequenced in a study of cytomegalovirus exposure and HLA in healthy donors. The PCR ran on 60 Vbeta and 13 Jbeta primers. Clones were sequenced by immunoSEQ multiplex PCR, and TCRdb holds only the in-frame ones, with some missing. The repertoire holds about 190,000 clones, with approximately 75% as singletons. What was sequenced was PBMCs. The receptor set was obtained from a man younger than 45 in good health and CMV-seropositive.

The J gene is TRBJ1-5, the V gene TRBV19; D perhaps matches TRBD1 (5 bases). Germline CDR1 reads LNHDA; CDR2 reads SQIVND (reference sequence). With 6 bases removed from V and 5 bases from J, the gap between germline ends came to 20 bases. CDR3 length equals 16 residues. The CDR3 loop reads CASSPLIGRGDQPQHF. DNA of the CDR3: TGTGCCAGTAGCCCCTTAATTGGGAGGGGCGATCAGCCCCAGCATTTT.

This clone was counted between two and nine times. The CDR3 loop reads CASSSGTSGQETQYF. The CDR3 DNA reads as TGTGCCAGCAGTTCCGGGACTAGCGGCCAAGAGACCCAGTACTTC. This sequence joins TRBV28 and TRBJ2-5; 11 nucleotides align to TRBD2. This CDR3 comprises 15 residues. The trim removed 4 bases at V and 1 base at J, leaving 2 bases unmatched. Per germline, CDR1 MDHEN and CDR2 SYDVKM. Full variable domain (remainder filled in from reference TRBV28 and TRBJ2-5): DVKVTQSSRYLVKRTGEKVFLECVQDMDHENMFWYRQDPGLGLRLIYFSYDVKMKEKGDIPEGYSVSREKKERFSLILESASTNQTSMYLCASSSGTSGQETQYFGPGTRLLVL.

The chain employs TRBV19 and TRBJ1-2, with 7 bases identical to TRBD1. Trimming cost V 4 bases and J 2 bases; bases outside gene matches: 4. The CDR3 runs 14 residues. The germline CDR1 and CDR2 sequences are LNHDA and SQIVND (reference sequence). The CDR3 loop reads CASSNIQGNYGYTF. The CDR3, as DNA: TGTGCCAGTAGTAATATACAGGGGAACTATGGCTACACCTTC.

The rearrangement links TRBV7-9 to TRBJ1-4, with TRBD1 as a possible D gene (6 bases). CDR1 is SEHNR, CDR2 FQNEAQ, per germline (reference sequence). V was cut by 3 bases and J by 3 bases, with 11 bases left in between. CDR3 length: 15 residues. CDR3 amino acids: CASSFQTGANEKLFF. As DNA, the CDR3 is TGTGCCAGCAGCTTTCAGACAGGAGCTAATGAAAAACTGTTTTTT.

The rearrangement uses TRBV7-2 and TRBJ1-4; a weak D match, TRBD1 (5 bases). V dropped 2 bases and J dropped 5 bases, with 12 bases sitting between them. The CDR3 is made up of 15 amino acids. Germline V gene data show CDR1 as SGHTA and CDR2 as FQGNSA. In DNA form, the CDR3 reads TGTGCCAGCAGCTTATGGTCAGGGATGAATGAAAAACTGTTTTTT. Amino acids: CASSLWSGMNEKLFF.

To note about this clone: At one end the junction does not follow the germline gene, possibly because of a read error. V gene TRBV5-1 combines with J gene TRBJ2-7; 7 bases are shared with TRBD1. CDR1 and CDR2 from the germline V gene are SGHRS and YFSETQ. This CDR3 has 14 amino acids. The CDR3 DNA sequence: TGCGCCAACAGCTTACAGGGGAGTTCCTACGAGCAGTACTTC. This sequence encodes CANSLQGSSYEQYF.

This chain uses TRBV6-5 with TRBJ1-5; D call uncertain. Germline V CDR1 and CDR2: MNHEY, SVGAGI. The CDR3 consists of 12 residues. The ends were cut back, 4 bases at V and 10 bases at J, with 11 bases in the middle. The CDR3 region has the DNA TGTGCCAGCAGTTCGACCGGGGAACCCCAGCATTTT. It translates to CASSSTGEPQHF.

The chain has TRBV28 and TRBJ2-7; the match to TRBD2 covers 13 bases. The V gene end was trimmed by 4 bases and the J gene end by 7 bases; junction bases not matched to a gene: 10. Germline loops: CDR1 MDHEN, CDR2 SYDVKM. The CDR3 is 16 amino acids. Here the CDR3 DNA reads TGTGCCAGCAGTTCACTAGCGGGAGGGCGCGGGCGTGAGCAGTACTTC. Its translation is CASSSLAGGRGREQYF.

This clone occurred a few times. The gene calls are TRBV4-3 and TRBJ1-2; TRBD1 might be the D (6 bases). The CDR3 is 16 amino acids. Germline CDR1 is LGHNA and CDR2 is YSLEER. Deletions cut 3 bases from V and 1 base from J, with 15 bases between. In nucleotides, the CDR3 is TGCGCCAGCAGCCAGGCCCGGGACACACTTAACTATGGCTACACCTTC. This sequence encodes CASSQARDTLNYGYTF.

The J gene is TRBJ1-1, the V gene TRBV7-3; D not resolved. V dropped 8 bases and J dropped 0 bases, with 10 bases sitting between them. CDR1 and CDR2 from the germline V gene are SGHTA and FQGTGA. This CDR3 has 13 residues. The CDR3 spells CASSAGMNTEAFF. CDR3 sequence (DNA): TGTGCCAGCTCTGCGGGTATGAACACTGAAGCTTTCTTT.

This clone was counted between two and nine times. The J gene is TRBJ1-5, the V gene TRBV9; D is ambiguous. The CDR3 spans 14 residues. Germline V gene sequence: CDR1 SGDLS, CDR2 YYNGEE. Trimming shortened V by 3 bases and J by 1 base, and 8 bases separated the two germline ends. The CDR3 region is CASSAGGSNQPQHF. In DNA form, the CDR3 reads TGTGCCAGCAGCGCCGGAGGGAGCAATCAGCCCCAGCATTTT.

The CDR3 DNA sequence: TGTGCCAGCGGTACCCCGACAGATTACAATGAGCAGTTCTTC. Its translation is CASGTPTDYNEQFF. V gene TRBV25-1 combines with J gene TRBJ2-1, with D perhaps TRBD1 (5 bases). The ends were cut back, 8 bases at V and 4 bases at J, with 15 bases in the middle. This CDR3 has 14 residues. The germline CDR1 and CDR2 sequences are MGHDK and SYGVNS.

The V and J genes are TRBV19 and TRBJ1-1; D remains unclear. V shed 6 bases and J shed 3 bases, with 11 bases lying between them. This CDR3 is 13 amino acids long. The germline CDR1 and CDR2 sequences are LNHDA and SQIVND (reference sequence). DNA for the CDR3: TGTGCCAGTAGGTACGGGAGGGACACTGAAGCTTTCTTT. Amino acid sequence: CASRYGRDTEAFF.

The CDR3, as DNA: TGTGCCAGCAGACCGGGACTTTCATCCTACAATGAGCAGTTCTTC. It specifies CASRPGLSSYNEQFF. The J gene is TRBJ2-1, the V gene TRBV27; D is perhaps TRBD2 (6 bases). Germline V gene data show CDR1 as MNHEY and CDR2 as SMNVEV (reference sequence). The CDR3 is 15 residues long. Trimming removed 6 bases at V and 1 base at J, with 13 bases between.

The chain is built from TRBV30 and TRBJ2-7; D might be TRBD2 (6 bases). Trimming stripped 5 bases from V and 0 bases from J, with 14 bases between. Per the germline V gene, CDR1 is GTSNPN and CDR2 is SVGIG (reference sequence). This CDR3 contains 14 residues. CDR3 sequence (DNA): TGTGCCTGGGCCACTTTCGGGAGCTCCTACGAGCAGTACTTC. This sequence encodes CAWATFGSSYEQYF. Full variable domain (remainder filled in from reference TRBV30 and TRBJ2-7): SQTIHQWPATLVQPVGSPLSLECTVEGTSNPNLYWYRQAAGRGLQLLFYSVGIGQISSEVPQNLSASRPQDRQFILSSKKLLLSDSGFYLCAWATFGSSYEQYFGPGTRLTVT.

The chain joins TRBV11-1 to TRBJ2-7; the match to TRBD2 covers 7 bases. The V segment lost 2 bases and the J segment 6 bases; nucleotides outside the gene matches: 13. The length of the CDR3 is 16 residues. CDR1 and CDR2 from the germline V gene are SGHAT and FQDESV (reference sequence). The CDR3 DNA reads as TGTGCCAGCAGCTTATATCAAGCGGGGAGGGGTGGCGAGCAGTACTTC. Amino acid sequence: CASSLYQAGRGGEQYF.

The chain employs TRBV7-6 and TRBJ2-3; 9 bases agree with TRBD1. Trimming removed 5 bases from V and 0 bases from J; junction bases left unmatched: 6. The CDR3 sequence is 16 residues long. Per the germline V gene, CDR1 is SGHVS and CDR2 is FNYEAQ. The CDR3 DNA follows: TGTGCCAGCAGCCTAAACAGGGGGCAAAGCACAGATACGCAGTATTTT. Translating it yields CASSLNRGQSTDTQYF.

The V call is TRBV7-9, the J call TRBJ2-5; TRBD2 matches at 8 bases. V lost 1 base, J lost 2 bases, and 6 bases stayed unmatched. Germline assignment: CDR1 SEHNR and CDR2 FQNEAQ (reference sequence). The CDR3 is 16 amino acids. The CDR3: CASSLEPGGGQETQYF. DNA of the CDR3: TGTGCCAGCAGCTTAGAGCCCGGGGGGGGACAAGAGACCCAGTACTTC. Based on the CDR3 plus reference TRBV7-9 and TRBJ2-5, the full variable domain is DTGVSQNPRHKITKRGQNVTFRCDPISEHNRLYWYRQTLGQGPEFLTYFQNEAQLEKSRLLSDRFSAERPKGSFSTLEIQRTEQGDSAMYLCASSLEPGGGQETQYFGPGTRLLVL.

Only a few counts were recorded for this clone. The J gene is TRBJ2-5, the V gene TRBV6-9, with 7 bases aligning to TRBD1. Germline CDR1 and CDR2: MNHGY and SVAAGI. The CDR3 sequence is 16 residues long. J gave up 1 base and V 6 bases, and 11 bases lay outside the gene matches. This CDR3 reads CASRIPPQGSQETQYF. The DNA for the CDR3 is TGTGCCAGCAGGATCCCGCCACAGGGGTCCCAAGAGACCCAGTACTTC.

The CDR3 loop reads CASSSPRTEIGEQYF. The CDR3 nucleotides read TGTGCCAGCAGCTCACCCAGGACAGAAATCGGGGAGCAGTACTTC. This rearrangement joins TRBV7-9 to TRBJ2-7; tentatively, D is TRBD1 (6 bases). The germline V gene encodes CDR1 SEHNR and CDR2 FQNEAQ (reference sequence). The V gene lost 4 bases and the J gene lost 7 bases, with 20 bases spanning the gap. The CDR3 runs 15 residues.

Only one count was recorded for this clone. The chain joins TRBV6-1 to TRBJ1-2, with D unclear. This CDR3 has 13 amino acids. Trimming removed 0 bases from V and 8 bases from J, with 10 bases in between. Germline-derived CDR1 and CDR2 are MNHNS and SASEGT. The CDR3, as DNA: TGTGCCAGCAGTGAAGCTGTCGTTCGGGGCTACACCTTC. Its protein product is CASSEAVVRGYTF.

J is TRBJ2-1 and V is TRBV9, with 8 bases that match TRBD1. Trimming removed 5 bases from V and 1 base from J; junction bases left unmatched: 5. The CDR3 runs to 15 residues. The germline V gene encodes CDR1 SGDLS and CDR2 YYNGEE. The CDR3 is CASSSNRGSYNEQFF. For the CDR3, the DNA is TGTGCCAGCAGTAGCAACAGGGGGTCCTACAATGAGCAGTTCTTC.

The CDR3 nucleotides are TGTGCCAGCAGTTTGGGGACAGGGGGCTACGAGCAGTACTTC. This translates into CASSLGTGGYEQYF. V usage is TRBV28 and J usage is TRBJ2-7; 11 bases align to TRBD1. The V segment lost 3 bases and the J segment 3 bases; nucleotides outside the gene matches: 1. Germline CDR1 and CDR2: MDHEN and SYDVKM. The CDR3 length is 14 residues. The variable domain in full, completed from reference TRBV28 and TRBJ2-7, reads DVKVTQSSRYLVKRTGEKVFLECVQDMDHENMFWYRQDPGLGLRLIYFSYDVKMKEKGDIPEGYSVSREKKERFSLILESASTNQTSMYLCASSLGTGGYEQYFGPGTRLTVT.

CDR3 DNA: TGTGCCAGCAGATCGGACAGGGGATCGAACACCGGGGAGCTGTTTTTT. Residues: CASRSDRGSNTGELFF. The chain is built from TRBV5-8 and TRBJ2-2; 9 positions match TRBD1. This CDR3 spans 16 amino acids. Looked up from germline, CDR1 is SGHTS and CDR2 is YDEGEE. J gave up 0 bases and V 5 bases, and 5 bases lay outside the gene matches.

This clone was recorded once. This rearrangement joins TRBV11-3 to TRBJ2-2, with 11 bases lining up with TRBD2. The J segment lost 5 bases and the V segment lost 4 bases, leaving 3 bases of the junction unmatched. The CDR3 spans 15 residues. Germline V gives CDR1 SGHNT, CDR2 YENEEA. The CDR3 coding sequence is TGTGCCAGCAGCTATAGCGGGAGGGGGACCGGGGAGCTGTTTTTT. The encoded protein is CASSYSGRGTGELFF.

The rearrangement links TRBV7-6 to TRBJ1-1; TRBD1 matches 7 bases. V lost 5 bases to trimming and J lost 1 base; unmatched junction nucleotides: 10. Germline assignment: CDR1 SGHVS and CDR2 FNYEAQ. The CDR3 runs to 16 residues. CDR3 sequence reads: CASSPRQGLENTEAFF. CDR3 nucleotide sequence: TGTGCCAGCAGCCCCCGACAGGGTTTAGAGAACACTGAAGCTTTCTTT.